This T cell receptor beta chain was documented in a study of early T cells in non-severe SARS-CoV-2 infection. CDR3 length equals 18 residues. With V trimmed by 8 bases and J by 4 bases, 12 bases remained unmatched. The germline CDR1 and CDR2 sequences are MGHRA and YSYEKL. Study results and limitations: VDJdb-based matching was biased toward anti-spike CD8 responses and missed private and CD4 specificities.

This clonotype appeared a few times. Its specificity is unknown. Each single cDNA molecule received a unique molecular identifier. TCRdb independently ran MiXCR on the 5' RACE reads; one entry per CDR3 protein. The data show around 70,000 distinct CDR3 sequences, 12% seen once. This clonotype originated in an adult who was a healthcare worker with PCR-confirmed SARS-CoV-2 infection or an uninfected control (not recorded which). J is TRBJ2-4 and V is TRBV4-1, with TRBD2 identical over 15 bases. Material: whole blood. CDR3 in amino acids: CASGQIGLAGGPKNIQYF. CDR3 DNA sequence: TGCGCCAGCGGACAGATCGGACTAGCGGGAGGGCCGAAAAACATTCAGTACTTC.